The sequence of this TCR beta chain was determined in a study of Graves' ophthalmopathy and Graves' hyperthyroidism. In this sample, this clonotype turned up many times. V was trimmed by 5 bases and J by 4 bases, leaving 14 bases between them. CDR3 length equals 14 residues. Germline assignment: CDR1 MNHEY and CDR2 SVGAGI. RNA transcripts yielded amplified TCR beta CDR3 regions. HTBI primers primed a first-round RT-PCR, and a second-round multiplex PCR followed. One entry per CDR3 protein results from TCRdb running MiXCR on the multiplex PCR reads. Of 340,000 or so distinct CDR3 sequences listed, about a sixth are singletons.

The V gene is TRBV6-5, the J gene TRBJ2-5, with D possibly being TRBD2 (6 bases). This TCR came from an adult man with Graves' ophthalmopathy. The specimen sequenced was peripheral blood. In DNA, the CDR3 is TGTGCCAGCAGTCCGGGGGTTTTCCTAGAGACCCAGTACTTC. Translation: CASSPGVFLETQYF.